Listed here are 31 T cell receptor beta chains from one sample, sequenced in a study of CD8+CD57+ T cells in acquired aplastic anemia. Sequenced patients had shown CD8+CD57+ cell expansion by flow cytometry. Investigators profiled TCR beta VDJ and CDR3 from genomic DNA template. TCRdb passed the reads through MiXCR, listing each CDR3 protein once. The sample comprises more than 45,000 distinct CDR3 sequences, roughly three fifths of which are singletons, and roughly 15% rests with the top ten. The sequencing input was sorted CD4+, CD8+, or CD8+CD57+ T cells (not recorded which) from PBMCs. These receptors were obtained from a human donor with aplastic anemia.

This clonotype was recorded at least ten times. CDR3 nucleotides: TGCGCCAGCAGCCAAGATTTAGGGGGGGCCTACAATGAGCAGTTCTTC. This translates into CASSQDLGGAYNEQFF. This chain uses TRBV4-3 with TRBJ2-1, with a weak D call TRBD2 (7 bases). CDR1 is LGHNA, CDR2 YSLEER, per germline. CDR3 size: 16 residues. V was clipped by 0 bases and J by 2 bases, with 11 bases between them.

V gene TRBV19 combines with J gene TRBJ1-1; D gene ambiguous. Germline-derived CDR1 and CDR2 are LNHDA and SQIVND (reference sequence). This CDR3 has 12 residues. With 7 bases removed from V and 8 bases from J, the gap between germline ends came to 14 bases. CDR3 in DNA: TGTGCCAGTATAGGGATCACTGAGGAAGCTTTCTTT. Encoded protein: CASIGITEEAFF.

A note on this clonotype: The junction and the germline gene differ at one end; a read error may be behind it. V is TRBV6-1 and J is TRBJ2-7; D remains ambiguous. There are 13 residues in the CDR3. Germline V gene data show CDR1 as MNHNS and CDR2 as SASEGT. CDR3 protein: CASSQAGSYEQYF. In DNA form, the CDR3 reads TGTGCCAGCAGTCAAGCCGGCTCCTACGAGCAGTACTTC.

This clonotype showed up many times. The V call is TRBV6-5, the J call TRBJ2-7; 7 bases map to TRBD1. The CDR3 is 12 amino acids. Germline V gene sequence: CDR1 MNHEY, CDR2 SVGAGI. The V and J ends lost 4 bases and 6 bases, in that order; junction bases with no gene match: 3. Here the CDR3 DNA reads TGTGCCAGCAGTTCTCAGGGGGTCGAGCAGTACTTC. Protein product: CASSSQGVEQYF.

This clonotype was detected only a few times. This chain links TRBV9 with TRBJ1-2; 9 bases are a match to TRBD1. This CDR3 is built from 14 residues. Germline-derived CDR1 and CDR2 are SGDLS and YYNGEE. Trimming cost V 6 bases and J 8 bases; bases outside gene matches: 11. CDR3: CASTRPGTGIGYTF. CDR3 coding DNA: TGTGCCAGCACCCGGCCCGGGACAGGGATCGGCTACACCTTC.

Many counts were recorded for this clonotype. The chain combines TRBV11-2 with TRBJ2-6, with D unresolved. Germline V gene sequence: CDR1 SGHAT, CDR2 FQNNGV. Deletions cut 1 base from V and 2 bases from J, with 3 bases between. This CDR3 has 14 amino acids. CDR3 in DNA: TGTGCCAGCAGCTTAGTCGCTGGGGCCAACGTCCTGACTTTC. Its protein product is CASSLVAGANVLTF.

The rearrangement uses TRBV2 and TRBJ2-7, with D hard to call. The DNA matches TRBJ2-5 better at its end, which makes the J call doubtful. The length of the CDR3 is 11 residues. Per the germline V gene, CDR1 is SNHLY and CDR2 is FYNNEI. Here the CDR3 DNA reads TGTGCCAGCAACACGGAAGAGACCCAGTACTTC. Translation: CASNTEETQYF.

This clonotype was recorded once. The chain couples TRBV5-1 to TRBJ2-7; 8 bases map to TRBD2. The V segment lost 5 bases and the J segment 0 bases; nucleotides outside the gene matches: 4. The germline V gene has CDR1 SGHRS and CDR2 YFSETQ. The CDR3 covers 14 residues. CDR3 DNA: TGCGCCAGCAGGGTGGCGGGGGGCTCCTACGAGCAGTACTTC. Residues: CASRVAGGSYEQYF.

This clonotype turned up a few times. The chain has TRBV29-1 and TRBJ1-2, with 7 nucleotides matching TRBD1. The CDR3 sequence is 13 residues long. J lost 2 bases, V lost 6 bases, and 6 bases had no gene match. Germline V gives CDR1 SQVTM, CDR2 ANQGSEA. The CDR3 spells CSVGQQGNYGYTF. CDR3 DNA: TGCAGCGTGGGACAGCAGGGGAACTATGGCTACACCTTC.

In this sample, this clonotype turned up a few times. V gene TRBV25-1 combines with J gene TRBJ2-1, with TRBD2 matching over 9 bases. The CDR3 spans 14 residues. The junction had 4 bases not matched to a gene; V was cut back by 3 bases and J by 7 bases. Germline loops: CDR1 MGHDK, CDR2 SYGVNS. CDR3 sequence: CASSEGTSRNEQFF. The CDR3 DNA sequence: TGTGCCAGCAGTGAGGGGACTAGCCGAAATGAGCAGTTCTTC.

This chain connects TRBV5-8 to TRBJ1-6, with TRBD1 as a possible D gene (6 bases). The ends were cut back, 0 bases at V and 7 bases at J, with 11 bases in the middle. Germline assignment: CDR1 SGHTS and CDR2 YDEGEE. CDR3 length equals 15 residues. CDR3 protein: CASSLEGGLNSPLHF. The CDR3 DNA reads TGTGCCAGCAGCTTGGAGGGGGGTTTAAATTCACCCCTCCACTTT.

The chain employs TRBV12-3 or TRBV12-4 and TRBJ2-2; the D is unclear. The CDR3 consists of 13 residues. V was trimmed by 3 bases and J by 4 bases, leaving 6 bases between them. CDR3 DNA sequence: TGTGCCAGCAGTTTCGTGGGCACCGGGGAGCTGTTTTTT. Protein sequence: CASSFVGTGELFF.

This clonotype was counted many times. The chain carries TRBV11-2 and TRBJ2-3, with 7 bases identical to TRBD2. Germline assignment: CDR1 SGHAT and CDR2 FQNNGV. Trimming took 7 bases from V and 7 from J; bases not matched to a gene: 11. CDR3 size: 14 residues. CDR3 nucleotide sequence: TGTGCCAGCAAGCAGCCGGGGGGTGGAAATACGCAGTATTTT. This codes for CASKQPGGGNTQYF.

V is TRBV7-2 and J is TRBJ1-6, with D perhaps matching TRBD1 (6 bases). The V gene lost 5 bases and the J gene lost 11 bases, with 10 bases spanning the gap. In germline, CDR1 is SGHTA, CDR2 FQGNSA. The CDR3 spans 12 residues. The CDR3 DNA reads TGTGCCAGCAGCCTCAGGGGTCCACCCCTCCACTTT. This encodes CASSLRGPPLHF.

The table lists this clonotype with many counts. The junction departs from germline at one end; a sequencing error may be responsible. The genes are TRBV10-3 and TRBJ2-5; D may be TRBD1 or TRBD2 (6 bases each). The CDR3 contains 16 residues. Germline V lookup: CDR1 ENHRY, CDR2 SYGVKD. This chain's CDR3 is CASSLRDTKYQETQYF. The CDR3 DNA reads as TGTGCCAGCAGTTTGCGGGACACGAAGTACCAAGAGACCCAGTACTTC.

Worth noting for this clonotype: Its ends do not fully match the called genes, so a read error is possible. This rearrangement joins TRBV10-2 to TRBJ1-1; D is ambiguous. The germline gives CDR1 WSHSY, CDR2 SAAADI. CDR3 length: 12 residues. In DNA, the CDR3 is TGCGCCAGCAGTGGGTCAAGTGGTGAAGCCTTCTTT. This translates into CASSGSSGEAFF.

V is TRBV20-1 and J is TRBJ2-7; D assignment may be TRBD1 or TRBD2 (5 bases each). The CDR3 contains 14 residues. The V end lost 3 bases, the J end lost 2 bases, and 14 bases lay between the germline ends. CDR1 is DFQATT and CDR2 is SNEGSKA in the germline V gene (reference sequence). CDR3 region: CSASSGAGPYEQYF. DNA for the CDR3: TGCAGTGCTAGTTCCGGGGCAGGGCCCTACGAGCAGTACTTC.

The chain is built from TRBV9 and TRBJ2-5; possibly TRBD2 for D (5 bases). This CDR3 comprises 16 residues. Deletions cut 0 bases from V and 0 bases from J, with 12 bases between. From germline, CDR1 is SGDLS and CDR2 YYNGEE. The CDR3 DNA reads as TGTGCCAGCAGCGTAGCCTTGGGAGCCCACCAAGAGACCCAGTACTTC. It codes for CASSVALGAHQETQYF.

This chain links TRBV7-9 with TRBJ2-5; 7 bases are a match to TRBD1. The CDR3 extends over 15 amino acids. Germline V gene lookup returns CDR1 SEHNR and CDR2 FQNEAQ (reference sequence). The junction had 7 bases not matched to a gene; V was cut back by 4 bases and J by 2 bases. This chain's CDR3 is CASSSRQGWQETQYF. CDR3 coding DNA: TGTGCCAGCAGCTCCCGACAGGGTTGGCAAGAGACCCAGTACTTC.

The chain joins TRBV2 to TRBJ1-2; 7 bases line up with TRBD1. Germline V gene lookup returns CDR1 SNHLY and CDR2 FYNNEI. The CDR3 has 14 residues. V was pared by 1 base and J by 2 bases, with 1 base of the junction left unmatched. CDR3 amino acids: CASSEGQGNYGYTF. The CDR3 nucleotides are TGTGCCAGCAGTGAAGGACAGGGCAACTATGGCTACACCTTC.

This clonotype appeared a few times. J is TRBJ1-3 and V is TRBV24-1; 9 bases line up with TRBD1. CDR1 is KGHDR and CDR2 is SFDVKD in the germline V gene. The length of the CDR3 is 15 residues. Trimming cost V 4 bases and J 3 bases; bases outside gene matches: 3. DNA for the CDR3: TGTGCCACCAGTGACCGGACAGGGGATGGAAACACCATATATTTT. Translating gives CATSDRTGDGNTIYF.

The chain uses TRBV7-8 and TRBJ2-3; D gene unclear. CDR3 length equals 15 residues. Germline V gene data show CDR1 as SGHVS and CDR2 as FQNEAQ. V was shortened by 1 base and J by 3 bases, with 11 bases between the two germline ends. CDR3 nucleotide sequence: TGTGCCAGCAGCTTAGAGCTGGTGGGGACAGATACGCAGTATTTT. Translating it yields CASSLELVGTDTQYF.

V gene TRBV7-7 combines with J gene TRBJ1-4; possibly TRBD1 for D (5 bases). This CDR3 comprises 13 residues. Germline CDR1 SSHAT, CDR2 FNYEAQ (reference sequence). CDR3 DNA: TGTGCTAGCGGGGCAGCCCTCAATGAAAAACTGTTTTTT. Protein sequence: CASGAALNEKLFF.

This clonotype was seen many times. A read error may account for a junction end that differs from germline. The V gene is TRBV29-1, the J gene TRBJ2-1, with a possible D match to TRBD2 (5 bases). Germline assignment: CDR1 SQVTM and CDR2 ANQGSEA. This CDR3 spans 11 amino acids. The DNA for the CDR3 is TGCAGCGTCCGCGCGGGCAATGAGCAGCTCTTC. This translates into CSVRAGNEQLF.

The chain carries TRBV7-8 and TRBJ2-2, with D unclear. This CDR3 contains 15 residues. The V gene's germline CDR1 is SGHVS and CDR2 FQNEAQ. The ends were cut back, 2 bases at V and 0 bases at J, with 7 bases in the middle. Here the CDR3 reads CASSLRRSNTGELFF. CDR3 nucleotides: TGTGCCAGCAGCTTACGCAGGTCGAACACCGGGGAGCTGTTTTTT.

The rearrangement links TRBV11-1 to TRBJ2-7, with 9 bases identical to TRBD1. Per germline, CDR1 SGHAT and CDR2 FQDESV (reference sequence). The ends lost 5 bases at V and 3 bases at J; junction bases unmatched: 11. The CDR3 has 16 residues. The CDR3 DNA reads TGTGCCAGCAGCGTCTCAGGAGGGACAGGGATCTACGAGCAGTACTTC. This encodes CASSVSGGTGIYEQYF.

Comment on this clonotype: A much larger clonotype is one base distant, so this may be a read error. The chain uses TRBV28 and TRBJ1-5; D is ambiguous. The CDR3 consists of 14 residues. V was clipped by 2 bases and J by 3 bases, with 8 bases between them. The germline CDR1 and CDR2 sequences are MDHEN and SYDVKM. The CDR3 is CASSLAGINQPQHF. CDR3 coding DNA: TGTGCCAGCAGTTTAGCGGGGATCAATCAGCCCCAGCATTTT. The variable domain in full, with the rest retrieved from reference TRBV28 and TRBJ1-5, is DVKVTQSSRYLVKRTGEKVFLECVQDMDHENMFWYRQDPGLGLRLIYFSYDVKMKEKGDIPEGYSVSREKKERFSLILESASTNQTSMYLCASSLAGINQPQHFGDGTRLSIL.

The rearrangement uses TRBV24-1 and TRBJ1-5; D uncertain. This CDR3 is 15 amino acids long. V was cut by 4 bases and J by 7 bases, with 16 bases left in between. Germline loops: CDR1 KGHDR, CDR2 SFDVKD. The CDR3 here is CATSDPGRGSQPQHF. DNA for the CDR3: TGTGCCACCAGTGACCCGGGCCGTGGCTCCCAGCCCCAGCATTTT.

The J gene is TRBJ2-7, the V gene TRBV15; D not resolved. Trimming cost V 3 bases and J 2 bases, with 11 bases left between them. The germline V gene encodes CDR1 LNHNV and CDR2 YYDKDF (reference sequence). There are 14 residues in the CDR3. The CDR3 protein is CATSRDAGAYEQYF. The CDR3 region has the DNA TGTGCCACCAGCAGGGACGCTGGGGCCTACGAGCAGTACTTC. Full variable domain (rest looked up from reference TRBV15 and TRBJ2-7): DAMVIQNPRYQVTQFGKPVTLSCSQTLNHNVMYWYQQKSSQAPKLLFHYYDKDFNNEADTPDNFQSRRPNTSFCFLDIRSPGLGDTAMYLCATSRDAGAYEQYFGPGTRLTVT.

This chain uses TRBV19 with TRBJ1-2, with D unresolved. V gave up 2 bases and J gave up 0 bases, with 4 bases separating them. CDR1 is LNHDA, CDR2 SQIVND, per germline (reference sequence). The CDR3 runs to 13 residues. The CDR3 DNA reads TGTGCCAGTAGTATAAGAACTAACTATGGCTACACCTTC. Translated: CASSIRTNYGYTF.

The chain has TRBV2 and TRBJ2-2, with 16 bases fitting TRBD2. Germline CDR1 is SNHLY and CDR2 is FYNNEI. The CDR3 is made up of 18 amino acids. J was trimmed by 5 bases and V by 6 bases; bases with no gene match: 9. The CDR3 bases are TGTGCCAGCAGCGAACCGGGACTAGCGGGAGGGAAGACCGGGGAGCTGTTTTTT. It specifies CASSEPGLAGGKTGELFF.